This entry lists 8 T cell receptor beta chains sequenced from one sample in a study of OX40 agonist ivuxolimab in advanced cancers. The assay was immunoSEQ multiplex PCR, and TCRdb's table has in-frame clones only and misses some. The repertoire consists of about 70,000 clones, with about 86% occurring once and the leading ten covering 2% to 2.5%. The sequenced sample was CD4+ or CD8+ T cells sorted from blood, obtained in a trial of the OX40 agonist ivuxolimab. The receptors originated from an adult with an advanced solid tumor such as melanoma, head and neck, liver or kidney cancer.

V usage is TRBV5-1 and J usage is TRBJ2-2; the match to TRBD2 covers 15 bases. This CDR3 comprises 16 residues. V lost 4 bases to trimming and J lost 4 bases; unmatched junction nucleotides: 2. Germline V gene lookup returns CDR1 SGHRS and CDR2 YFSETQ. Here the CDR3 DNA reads TGCGCCAGCAGCCCGGGACTAGCGGGAGGCACCGGGGAGCTGTTTTTT. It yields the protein CASSPGLAGGTGELFF.

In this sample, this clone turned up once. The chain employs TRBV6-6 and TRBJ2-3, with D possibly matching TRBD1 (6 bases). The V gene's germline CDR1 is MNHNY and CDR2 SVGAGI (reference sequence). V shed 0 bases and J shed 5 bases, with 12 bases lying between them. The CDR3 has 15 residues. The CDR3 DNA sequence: TGTGCCAGCAGTTACTCGAGTACAGGGAGAGATACGCAGTATTTT. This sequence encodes CASSYSSTGRDTQYF.

CDR3 bases: TGCGCCAGCACATCGAAGGGGTTGGTTGTTGATGAGCAGTTCTTC. This codes for CASTSKGLVVDEQFF. This rearrangement joins TRBV5-1 to TRBJ2-1, with D maybe TRBD1 (5 bases). Deletions cut 6 bases from V and 8 bases from J, with 21 bases between. The CDR3 loop spans 15 amino acids. Germline loops: CDR1 SGHRS, CDR2 YFSETQ.

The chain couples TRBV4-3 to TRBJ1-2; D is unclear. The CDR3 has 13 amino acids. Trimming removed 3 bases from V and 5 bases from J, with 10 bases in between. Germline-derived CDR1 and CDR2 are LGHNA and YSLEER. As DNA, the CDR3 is TGCGCCAGCAGCCAGGTTGTCAAGTATGGCTACACCTTC. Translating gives CASSQVVKYGYTF.

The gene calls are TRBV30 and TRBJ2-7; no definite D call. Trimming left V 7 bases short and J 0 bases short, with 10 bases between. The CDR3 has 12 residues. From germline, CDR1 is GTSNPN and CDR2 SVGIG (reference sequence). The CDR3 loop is CASAKSSYEQYF. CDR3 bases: TGTGCCTCAGCGAAGAGCTCCTACGAGCAGTACTTC.

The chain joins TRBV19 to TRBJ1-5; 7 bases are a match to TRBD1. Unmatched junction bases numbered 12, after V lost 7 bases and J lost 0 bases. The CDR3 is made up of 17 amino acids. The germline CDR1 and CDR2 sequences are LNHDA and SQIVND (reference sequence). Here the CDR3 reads CASNGGQIEYSNQPQHF. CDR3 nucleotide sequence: TGTGCCAGTAACGGGGGACAGATCGAATATAGCAATCAGCCCCAGCATTTT.

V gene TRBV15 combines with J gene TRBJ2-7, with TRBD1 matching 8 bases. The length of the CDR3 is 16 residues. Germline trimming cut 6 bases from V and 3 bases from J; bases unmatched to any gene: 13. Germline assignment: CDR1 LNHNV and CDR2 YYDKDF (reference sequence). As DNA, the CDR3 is TGTGCCACCAGTCCTTACACAGGGGGTAGGATCTACGAGCAGTACTTC. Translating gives CATSPYTGGRIYEQYF.

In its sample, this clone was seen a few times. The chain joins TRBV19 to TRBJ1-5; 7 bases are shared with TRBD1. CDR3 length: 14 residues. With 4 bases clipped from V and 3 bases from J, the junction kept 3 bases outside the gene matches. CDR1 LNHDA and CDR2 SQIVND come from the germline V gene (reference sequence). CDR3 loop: CASSKDRPNQPQHF. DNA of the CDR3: TGTGCCAGTAGTAAGGACAGGCCCAATCAGCCCCAGCATTTT.